Listed below are T cell receptor beta chains from one sample, sequenced in a study of long-term antiretroviral therapy in people with HIV. TCRdb keeps only in-frame clones here, not all; method: immunoSEQ multiplex PCR. Of 20,000 to 30,000 clones in the sample, 87% were seen once. Sequences were derived from unsorted PBMCs, sampled 1.8 years before starting antiretroviral therapy. These TCRs come from a man over 45 with HIV. The CDR3 runs from the conserved cysteine through the conserved F or W. A D gene is named only where the DNA matches it firmly. For some rows the clone size is stated as once, few or many, or as a class when expanded; others skip it.

>.|.|TRBJ2-1|TRBV30
CAWSVQSSYNEQFF
TGTGCCTGGAGTGTACAAAGCTCCTACAATGAGCAGTTCTTC
>.|.|TRBJ2-3|TRBV9
CASSDTSWDTQYF
TGTGCCAGCAGCGATACTAGCTGGGATACGCAGTATTTT
>.|.|TRBJ2-5|TRBV5-1
CASSLGLASHQETQYF
TGCGCCAGCAGCTTGGGATTAGCCTCCCACCAAGAGACCCAGTACTTC
>few|.|TRBJ1-1|TRBV7-3
CASSLGSANTEAFF
TGTGCCAGCAGCTTAGGCTCAGCGAACACTGAAGCTTTCTTT
>.|.|TRBJ1-2|TRBV7-8
CASSLEEGETAGYTF
TGTGCCAGCAGCTTAGAAGAGGGCGAGACTGCTGGCTACACCTTC
>.|TRBD1|TRBJ1-1|TRBV19
CASSINGQASTEAFF
TGTGCCAGTAGTATTAACGGACAGGCGAGCACTGAAGCTTTCTTT
>.|.|TRBJ2-3|TRBV19
CASSRWRSTDTQYF
TGTGCCAGTAGTCGGTGGAGGAGCACAGATACGCAGTATTTT
>.|.|TRBJ1-1|TRBV6-1
CASSAGETEAFF
TGTGCCAGCAGTGCTGGGGAGACGGAAGCTTTCTTT
>.|.|TRBJ2-3|TRBV5-1
CASSLAVPGALGTQYF
TGCGCCAGCAGCTTGGCCGTACCAGGAGCACTCGGTACGCAGTATTTT
>.|TRBD1|TRBJ1-1|TRBV2
CASQGARETEAFF
TGTGCCAGCCAGGGGGCGCGGGAAACTGAAGCTTTCTTT
>.|.|TRBJ1-1|TRBV2
CASRPYRENTEAFF
TGTGCCAGCAGACCGTACAGGGAGAACACTGAAGCTTTCTTT
>.|TRBD1|TRBJ2-1|TRBV5-5
CASSLVSGGPYNEQFF
TGTGCCAGCAGCTTAGTTTCAGGGGGACCTTACAATGAGCAGTTCTTC
>.|.|TRBJ2-1|TRBV4-1
CASSQRLGQGYNEQFF
TGCGCCAGCAGCCAGCGATTAGGGCAGGGCTACAATGAGCAGTTCTTC
>.|.|TRBJ1-4|TRBV5-1
CASSLSTGEKLFF
TGCGCCAGCAGCTTGTCGACAGGTGAAAAACTGTTTTTT
>.|.|TRBJ1-2|TRBV27
CASSPQYNNYGYTF
TGTGCCAGCAGTCCCCAGTACAATAACTATGGCTACACCTTC
>.|.|TRBJ1-3|TRBV5-1
CASSLGGISGNTIYF
TGCGCCAGCAGCCTTGGGGGCATCTCTGGAAACACCATATATTTT
>.|.|TRBJ2-2|TRBV4-3
CASSQETSDRNTGELFF
TGCGCCAGCAGCCAAGAAACGAGTGACCGGAACACCGGGGAGCTGTTTTTT
>.|TRBD1|TRBJ1-2|TRBV7-6
CASSLDGRGQDYTF
TGTGCCAGCAGCTTAGACGGCAGGGGGCAAGACTACACCTTC
>.|TRBD1|TRBJ1-1|TRBV5-8
CASSLTGRVTEAFF
TGTGCCAGCAGCCTGACAGGGAGGGTGACTGAAGCTTTCTTT
>.|.|TRBJ1-3|TRBV18
CASSPPWSGSSGNTIYF
TGTGCCAGCTCGCCGCCGTGGTCTGGAAGCTCTGGAAACACCATATATTTT
>.|.|TRBJ1-4|TRBV5-1
CASSLEMRGPRAEKLFF
TGCGCCAGCAGCTTGGAGATGAGGGGACCCAGGGCTGAAAAACTGTTTTTT
>.|.|TRBJ2-2|TRBV11-3
CASSSVRGGTGELFF
TGTGCCAGCAGCTCCGTCAGGGGTGGGACCGGGGAGCTGTTTTTT
>once|.|TRBJ1-1|TRBV6-6
CASSPRQIGDTEAFF
TGTGCCAGCAGCCCCCGACAGATAGGCGACACTGAAGCTTTCTTT
>once|TRBD1|TRBJ2-1|TRBV5-4
CASSPRTGYENEQFF
TGTGCCAGCAGCCCTAGGACAGGGTATGAGAATGAGCAGTTCTTC
>.|TRBD1|TRBJ1-4|TRBV18
CASSQTRQGGEKLFF
TGTGCCAGCTCACAGACTCGACAGGGCGGTGAAAAACTGTTTTTT
>once|TRBD1|TRBJ2-3|TRBV9
CASSTWTGGSTDTQYF
TGTGCCAGCAGCACCTGGACAGGGGGTAGCACAGATACGCAGTATTTT
>.|.|TRBJ1-2|TRBV30
CAWSTGQPGAYGYTF
TGTGCCTGGAGTACTGGACAGCCAGGGGCCTATGGCTACACCTTC
>.|TRBD1|TRBJ2-7|TRBV6-6
CASRTPGQGYEQYF
TGTGCCAGCAGGACACCGGGACAGGGATACGAGCAGTACTTC
>.|.|TRBJ2-1|TRBV29-1
CSVVGAGLYNEQFF
TGCAGCGTTGTAGGAGCGGGCCTTTACAATGAGCAGTTCTTC
>.|TRBD2|TRBJ2-3|TRBV7-2
CASKLAGGPADTQYF
TGTGCCAGCAAGCTAGCGGGGGGGCCGGCAGATACGCAGTATTTT
>.|TRBD2|TRBJ2-1|TRBV25-1
CASSEKVTSGSNEQFF
TGTGCCAGCAGTGAGAAGGTGACTAGCGGGAGCAATGAGCAGTTCTTC
>.|TRBD2|TRBJ2-1|TRBV20-1
CSASSGRRGFF
TGCAGTGCCAGTAGCGGGCGCCGTGGGTTCTTC
>few|TRBD2|TRBJ2-7|TRBV10-3
CAISKLGASGRRGYEQYF
TGTGCCATCAGTAAGCTGGGGGCTAGCGGGAGAAGAGGGTACGAGCAGTACTTC
>.|.|TRBJ1-5|TRBV2
CASRRGNQPQHF
TGTGCCAGCAGGCGCGGCAATCAGCCCCAGCATTTT
>.|.|TRBJ2-2|TRBV11-2
CASRDAVNTGELFF
TGTGCCAGTAGGGACGCGGTGAACACCGGGGAGCTGTTTTTT
>.|TRBD1|TRBJ1-2|TRBV28
CASRLGTGSFYGYTF
TGTGCCAGCAGATTGGGGACAGGCTCCTTTTATGGCTACACCTTC
>.|.|TRBJ2-3|TRBV2
CASSQLGTQYF
TGTGCCAGCTCCCAGCTCGGGACGCAGTATTTT
>.|.|TRBJ1-1|TRBV27
CASWILRKHMNTEAFF
TGTGCCAGCTGGATCCTCCGGAAGCACATGAACACTGAAGCTTTCTTT
>once|.|TRBJ1-2|TRBV9
CASSPSRGEYGYTF
TGTGCCAGCAGCCCCTCGCGGGGGGAGTATGGCTACACCTTC
>.|.|TRBJ2-1|TRBV19
CASSRTGSDEQFF
TGTGCCAGTAGTAGAACAGGTTCCGATGAGCAGTTCTTC
>once|.|TRBJ1-2|TRBV10-3
CAISESGEGYTF
TGTGCCATCAGTGAGTCCGGGGAGGGCTACACCTTC
>.|.|TRBJ1-2|TRBV29-1
CSVADPRGFSYGYTF
TGCAGCGTTGCCGACCCTAGGGGATTTTCCTATGGCTACACCTTC
>.|.|TRBJ1-2|TRBV29-1
CSVGGPRDYGYTF
TGCAGCGTCGGCGGCCCTCGGGACTATGGCTACACCTTC
>.|TRBD1|TRBJ1-5|TRBV6-5
CASSYSAGGEPQPQHF
TGTGCCAGCAGTTACTCGGCAGGGGGCGAGCCTCAGCCCCAGCATTTT